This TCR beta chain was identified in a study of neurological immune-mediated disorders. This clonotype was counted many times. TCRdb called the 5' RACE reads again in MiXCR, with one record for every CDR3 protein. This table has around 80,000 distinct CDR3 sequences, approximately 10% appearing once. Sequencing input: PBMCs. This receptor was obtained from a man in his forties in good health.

Here the CDR3 DNA reads TGTGCCAGCAGTTGGATAGGAGACGAGCAGTACTTC. Translation gives CASSWIGDEQYF. The J gene is TRBJ2-7, the V gene TRBV7-2; D remains ambiguous. CDR3 length: 12 residues. Germline V gives CDR1 SGHTA, CDR2 FQGNSA. V lost 6 bases and J lost 5, with 11 bases in between.